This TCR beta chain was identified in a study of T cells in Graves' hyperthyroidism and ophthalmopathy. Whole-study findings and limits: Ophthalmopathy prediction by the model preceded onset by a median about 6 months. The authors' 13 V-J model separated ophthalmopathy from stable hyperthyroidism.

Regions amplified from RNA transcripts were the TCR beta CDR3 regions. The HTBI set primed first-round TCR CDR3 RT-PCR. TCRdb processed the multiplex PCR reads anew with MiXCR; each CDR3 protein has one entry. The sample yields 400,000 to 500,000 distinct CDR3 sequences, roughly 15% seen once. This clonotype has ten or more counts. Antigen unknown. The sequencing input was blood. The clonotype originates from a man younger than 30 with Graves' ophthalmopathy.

CDR3: CASGLDTDTQYF. The DNA of the CDR3 is TGTGCTAGTGGTTTAGACACAGATACGCAGTATTTT. The chain combines TRBV12-5 with TRBJ2-3, with D unclear. Trimming shortened V by 3 bases and J by 2 bases, and 3 bases separated the two germline ends. From germline, CDR1 is LGHNT and CDR2 FRNRAP. The length of the CDR3 is 12 residues.